Listed below are T cell receptor beta chains from one sample, sequenced in a study of response to subunit inactivated influenza vaccine. TCRdb ran MiXCR on the RT-PCR reads and lists one entry per CDR3 protein. The sample has around 850,000 distinct CDR3 sequences, around 18% seen once. Sequencing was performed on PBMCs from blood, taken 4 to 6 days after vaccination. The receptors come from a man in his fifties who received an inactivated influenza vaccine. Each CDR3 is given with its conserved first and last residue. Fields, in order: CDR3 protein, CDR3 DNA, V gene, CDR3 length, D gene, clone size, J gene. The D gene is left open where the match is weak. The listing skips clone size in some rows; elsewhere it reads once, few, many or a size class.

CDR3 protein: CASSDLGSSGNTIYF
CDR3 DNA: TGTGCCAGCAGTGACCTGGGCAGCTCTGGAAACACCATATATTTT
V gene: TRBV6-1
CDR3 length: 15
D gene: NA
clone size: NA
J gene: TRBJ1-3

CDR3 protein: CASQLLTSYNEQFF
CDR3 DNA: TGCGCCAGCCAACTTCTGACCTCCTACAATGAGCAGTTCTTC
V gene: TRBV5-1
CDR3 length: 14
D gene: NA
clone size: many
J gene: TRBJ2-1

CDR3 protein: CASSVGAGTGELFF
CDR3 DNA: TGTGCCAGCAGCGTAGGCGCGGGCACCGGGGAGCTGTTTTTT
V gene: TRBV7-9
CDR3 length: 14
D gene: NA
clone size: few
J gene: TRBJ2-2

CDR3 protein: CASSFQAGGPSTDTQYF
CDR3 DNA: TGTGCCAGCAGTTTCCAAGCGGGGGGACCTAGCACAGATACGCAGTATTTT
V gene: TRBV12-3/TRBV12-4
CDR3 length: 17
D gene: TRBD2
clone size: many
J gene: TRBJ2-3

CDR3 protein: CASIRPYSGANVLTF
CDR3 DNA: TGTGCCAGCATACGACCCTACTCTGGGGCCAACGTCCTGACTTTC
V gene: TRBV7-9
CDR3 length: 15
D gene: NA
clone size: NA
J gene: TRBJ2-6

CDR3 protein: CASSQDVLSSKQYF
CDR3 DNA: TGTGCCAGCAGCCAAGATGTGCTCTCCTCCAAGCAGTACTTC
V gene: TRBV4-2
CDR3 length: 14
D gene: NA
clone size: NA
J gene: TRBJ2-7

CDR3 protein: CASSLQREETQYF
CDR3 DNA: TGTGCCAGCAGCTTACAGCGGGAGGAGACCCAGTACTTC
V gene: TRBV7-3
CDR3 length: 13
D gene: TRBD2
clone size: few
J gene: TRBJ2-5

CDR3 protein: CASSETGTDTGELFF
CDR3 DNA: TGTGCCAGCAGCGAAACCGGGACAGACACCGGGGAGCTGTTTTTT
V gene: TRBV9
CDR3 length: 15
D gene: TRBD1
clone size: few
J gene: TRBJ2-2

CDR3 protein: CASSLIGWRDITDTQYF
CDR3 DNA: TGCGCCAGCAGCTTGATCGGTTGGCGGGACATCACAGATACGCAGTATTTT
V gene: TRBV5-1
CDR3 length: 17
D gene: NA
clone size: NA
J gene: TRBJ2-3

CDR3 protein: CASSLGTSGRGSDTQYF
CDR3 DNA: TGTGCCAGCAGCTTGGGTACTAGCGGGAGGGGGTCAGATACGCAGTATTTT
V gene: TRBV5-5
CDR3 length: 17
D gene: TRBD2
clone size: NA
J gene: TRBJ2-3

CDR3 protein: CSPGITNTEAFF
CDR3 DNA: TGCAGTCCCGGCATAACGAACACTGAAGCTTTCTTT
V gene: TRBV20-1
CDR3 length: 12
D gene: NA
clone size: few
J gene: TRBJ1-1

CDR3 protein: CAGTSGGAGDTQYF
CDR3 DNA: TGCGCCGGAACTAGCGGGGGGGCCGGAGATACGCAGTATTTT
V gene: TRBV10-2
CDR3 length: 14
D gene: TRBD2
clone size: NA
J gene: TRBJ2-3

CDR3 protein: CSARDATSGRSEQFF
CDR3 DNA: TGCAGTGCTAGAGATGCTACTAGCGGGAGATCTGAGCAGTTCTTC
V gene: TRBV20-1
CDR3 length: 15
D gene: TRBD2
clone size: NA
J gene: TRBJ2-1

CDR3 protein: CATSDRAGPGRQPQHF
CDR3 DNA: TGTGCCACCAGTGATAGGGCGGGCCCGGGACGGCAGCCCCAGCATTTT
V gene: TRBV24-1
CDR3 length: 16
D gene: NA
clone size: few
J gene: TRBJ1-5

CDR3 protein: CSASGQGYYEQYF
CDR3 DNA: TGCAGTGCTAGCGGACAGGGGTACTACGAGCAGTACTTC
V gene: TRBV20-1
CDR3 length: 13
D gene: TRBD1
clone size: NA
J gene: TRBJ2-7

CDR3 protein: CSGAFGDPDTQYF
CDR3 DNA: TGCAGCGGGGCTTTTGGGGACCCAGATACGCAGTATTTT
V gene: TRBV29-1
CDR3 length: 13
D gene: NA
clone size: few
J gene: TRBJ2-3

CDR3 protein: CSVEAGVDYEQYF
CDR3 DNA: TGCAGCGTTGAAGCGGGGGTCGACTACGAGCAGTACTTC
V gene: TRBV29-1
CDR3 length: 13
D gene: NA
clone size: many
J gene: TRBJ2-7

CDR3 protein: CASSIHGDKQYF
CDR3 DNA: TGTGCCAGCAGCATCCACGGGGACAAGCAGTACTTC
V gene: TRBV6-2/TRBV6-3
CDR3 length: 12
D gene: NA
clone size: NA
J gene: TRBJ2-7

CDR3 protein: CSASLGTSTDTQYF
CDR3 DNA: TGCAGTGCTAGTTTGGGCACCAGCACAGATACGCAGTATTTT
V gene: TRBV20-1
CDR3 length: 14
D gene: NA
clone size: few
J gene: TRBJ2-3

CDR3 protein: CAISGGVTDTQYF
CDR3 DNA: TGTGCCATCAGTGGGGGGGTCACAGATACGCAGTATTTT
V gene: TRBV10-3
CDR3 length: 13
D gene: NA
clone size: many
J gene: TRBJ2-3

CDR3 protein: CASSPMSGTYEQYF
CDR3 DNA: TGTGCCAGCAGCCCTATGTCGGGAACCTACGAGCAGTACTTC
V gene: TRBV7-8
CDR3 length: 14
D gene: NA
clone size: many
J gene: TRBJ2-7

CDR3 protein: CASSPLGYNSPLHF
CDR3 DNA: TGTGCCAGCTCACCCCTTGGATATAATTCACCCCTCCACTTT
V gene: TRBV18
CDR3 length: 14
D gene: NA
clone size: once
J gene: TRBJ1-6

CDR3 protein: CASSLSNAYNEQFF
CDR3 DNA: TGCGCCAGCAGCTTATCGAATGCTTACAATGAGCAGTTCTTC
V gene: TRBV5-1
CDR3 length: 14
D gene: NA
clone size: few
J gene: TRBJ2-1

CDR3 protein: CASSLAGRTTGEQYF
CDR3 DNA: TGCGCCAGCAGCTTGGCTGGACGGACCACCGGCGAGCAGTACTTC
V gene: TRBV5-1
CDR3 length: 15
D gene: NA
clone size: few
J gene: TRBJ2-7

CDR3 protein: CASGRWTSGDNEQFF
CDR3 DNA: TGTGCCTCAGGGAGGTGGACTAGCGGGGACAATGAGCAGTTCTTC
V gene: TRBV7-8
CDR3 length: 15
D gene: TRBD2
clone size: few
J gene: TRBJ2-1

CDR3 protein: CASSERTGGVDEQYF
CDR3 DNA: TGTGCCAGCAGTGAGCGGACAGGGGGGGTCGACGAGCAGTACTTC
V gene: TRBV6-1
CDR3 length: 15
D gene: TRBD1
clone size: few
J gene: TRBJ2-7

CDR3 protein: CASSLETSQTQYF
CDR3 DNA: TGCGCCAGCAGCTTGGAGACTAGCCAGACCCAGTACTTC
V gene: TRBV5-1
CDR3 length: 13
D gene: TRBD2
clone size: NA
J gene: TRBJ2-5

CDR3 protein: CSVDWPQYF
CDR3 DNA: TGCAGCGTTGATTGGCCGCAGTATTTT
V gene: TRBV29-1
CDR3 length: 9
D gene: NA
clone size: few
J gene: TRBJ2-3

CDR3 protein: CASSDLGQITNYGYTF
CDR3 DNA: TGCGCCAGCAGTGACCTAGGACAAATCACTAACTATGGCTACACCTTC
V gene: TRBV10-2
CDR3 length: 16
D gene: NA
clone size: NA
J gene: TRBJ1-2

CDR3 protein: CSVDYRGQLETQYF
CDR3 DNA: TGCAGCGTTGATTATCGAGGACAGCTAGAGACCCAGTACTTC
V gene: TRBV29-1
CDR3 length: 14
D gene: NA
clone size: NA
J gene: TRBJ2-5

CDR3 protein: CASSRGSFYGYTF
CDR3 DNA: TGTGCCAGCAGCCGGGGAAGTTTCTATGGCTACACCTTC
V gene: TRBV12-3/TRBV12-4
CDR3 length: 13
D gene: NA
clone size: few
J gene: TRBJ1-2

CDR3 protein: CASSQGPRMFTDTQYF
CDR3 DNA: TGCGCCAGCAGCCAAGGGCCGCGTATGTTCACAGATACGCAGTATTTT
V gene: TRBV4-1
CDR3 length: 16
D gene: NA
clone size: NA
J gene: TRBJ2-3

CDR3 protein: CASSFPGGGYTF
CDR3 DNA: TGTGCCAGCAGTTTTCCAGGGGGAGGCTACACCTTC
V gene: TRBV28
CDR3 length: 12
D gene: TRBD1
clone size: few
J gene: TRBJ1-2

CDR3 protein: CASSHSVWVSGLSSYNEQFF
CDR3 DNA: TGTGCCAGCAGCCACTCGGTTTGGGTTAGCGGGCTAAGCTCCTACAATGAGCAGTTCTTC
V gene: TRBV6-2/TRBV6-3
CDR3 length: 20
D gene: TRBD2
clone size: NA
J gene: TRBJ2-1

CDR3 protein: CSASGGAVDTQYF
CDR3 DNA: TGCAGTGCTAGCGGGGGGGCCGTAGATACGCAGTATTTT
V gene: TRBV20-1
CDR3 length: 13
D gene: TRBD2
clone size: few
J gene: TRBJ2-3

CDR3 protein: CASSQDAGYTF
CDR3 DNA: TGTGCCAGCAGCCAAGATGCTGGCTACACCTTC
V gene: TRBV4-2
CDR3 length: 11
D gene: NA
clone size: many
J gene: TRBJ1-2

CDR3 protein: CSVEDRTQNYEQYF
CDR3 DNA: TGCAGCGTTGAAGATCGGACTCAGAACTACGAGCAGTACTTC
V gene: TRBV29-1
CDR3 length: 14
D gene: NA
clone size: few
J gene: TRBJ2-7

CDR3 protein: CASSYSAGFNYEQYF
CDR3 DNA: TGTGCCAGCAGTTACTCGGCAGGCTTTAACTACGAGCAGTACTTC
V gene: TRBV6-5
CDR3 length: 15
D gene: NA
clone size: few
J gene: TRBJ2-7

CDR3 protein: CASSFSHRDRGAKNIQYF
CDR3 DNA: TGTGCCAGCAGTTTCTCGCACCGGGACAGGGGAGCCAAAAACATTCAGTACTTC
V gene: TRBV12-3/TRBV12-4
CDR3 length: 18
D gene: TRBD1
clone size: NA
J gene: TRBJ2-4

CDR3 protein: CASRRTGTANEKLFF
CDR3 DNA: TGTGCCAGCAGACGGACCGGGACAGCTAATGAAAAACTGTTTTTT
V gene: TRBV27
CDR3 length: 15
D gene: TRBD1
clone size: NA
J gene: TRBJ1-4

CDR3 protein: CASSPGTADSPLHF
CDR3 DNA: TGTGCCAGCAGCCCCGGGACTGCCGATTCACCCCTCCACTTT
V gene: TRBV5-5
CDR3 length: 14
D gene: NA
clone size: NA
J gene: TRBJ1-6

CDR3 protein: CSVMMGLAAPTGELFF
CDR3 DNA: TGCAGCGTGATGATGGGACTAGCGGCCCCCACCGGGGAGCTGTTTTTT
V gene: TRBV29-1
CDR3 length: 16
D gene: TRBD2
clone size: few
J gene: TRBJ2-2

CDR3 protein: CASRTAGRMSNIQYF
CDR3 DNA: TGTGCCAGCAGGACTGCCGGGAGGATGTCAAACATTCAGTACTTC
V gene: TRBV12-3/TRBV12-4
CDR3 length: 15
D gene: TRBD2
clone size: few
J gene: TRBJ2-4

CDR3 protein: CASSQVGRSPNEQFF
CDR3 DNA: TGTGCCAGCAGCCAAGTCGGACGAAGCCCCAATGAGCAGTTCTTC
V gene: TRBV3-1
CDR3 length: 15
D gene: NA
clone size: NA
J gene: TRBJ2-1

CDR3 protein: CSVAQGTSASSYEQYF
CDR3 DNA: TGCAGCGTAGCTCAGGGTACTAGCGCCAGCTCCTACGAGCAGTACTTC
V gene: TRBV29-1
CDR3 length: 16
D gene: TRBD2
clone size: many
J gene: TRBJ2-7

CDR3 protein: CSARGTLADNEQFF
CDR3 DNA: TGCAGCGCCCGAGGGACGCTAGCGGACAATGAGCAGTTCTTC
V gene: TRBV29-1
CDR3 length: 14
D gene: TRBD2
clone size: NA
J gene: TRBJ2-1

CDR3 protein: CASSSLAGVHNEQFF
CDR3 DNA: TGTGCCAGCAGCTCTTTAGCGGGAGTACACAATGAGCAGTTCTTC
V gene: TRBV11-2
CDR3 length: 15
D gene: TRBD2
clone size: few
J gene: TRBJ2-1

CDR3 protein: CASSSGRWGRETQYF
CDR3 DNA: TGTGCCAGCAGCTCCGGGCGGTGGGGCAGAGAGACCCAGTACTTC
V gene: TRBV7-8
CDR3 length: 15
D gene: NA
clone size: NA
J gene: TRBJ2-5